These 11 T cell receptor beta chains came from one sample sequenced in a study of blood T cell repertoires in COVID-19. TCRdb's copy holds only in-frame clones and misses some; the assay was immunoSEQ multiplex PCR. The sample lists around 190,000 clones; roughly 90% were seen once. Sequencing was carried out using peripheral blood. These receptors came from a man between 18 and 35 years old with active or convalescent COVID-19.

The chain employs TRBV6-6 and TRBJ1-6, with TRBD1 identical over 9 bases. Germline V gene sequence: CDR1 MNHNY, CDR2 SVGAGI (reference sequence). The CDR3 spans 15 residues. With 2 bases clipped from V and 5 bases from J, the junction kept 1 base outside the gene matches. The CDR3 here is CASSYRTGDNSPLHF. In DNA form, the CDR3 reads TGTGCCAGCAGTTACCGGACAGGGGATAATTCACCCCTCCACTTT.

This chain links TRBV11-2 with TRBJ2-2; D might be TRBD1 (6 bases). The length of the CDR3 is 15 residues. Germline values: CDR1 SGHAT, CDR2 FQNNGV. The ends were cut back, 2 bases at V and 3 bases at J, with 10 bases in the middle. The chain's CDR3 is CASSLSGADTGELFF. In nucleotides, the CDR3 is TGTGCCAGCAGCTTATCAGGGGCGGACACCGGGGAGCTGTTTTTT. The full variable domain, in which reference TRBV11-2 and TRBJ2-2 provide the parts outside the CDR3, is EAGVAQSPRYKIIEKRQSVAFWCNPISGHATLYWYQQILGQGPKLLIQFQNNGVVDDSQLPKDRFSAERLKGVDSTLKIQPAKLEDSAVYLCASSLSGADTGELFFGEGSRLTVL.

The V and J genes are TRBV27 and TRBJ1-5; TRBD1 matches 7 bases. CDR1 and CDR2 (germline): MNHEY, SMNVEV (reference sequence). Germline trimming cut 5 bases from V and 4 bases from J; bases unmatched to any gene: 8. The CDR3 contains 15 residues. The CDR3 protein is CASSRRGQSNQPQHF. CDR3 DNA sequence: TGTGCCAGCAGTCGTAGGGGGCAGTCAAATCAGCCCCAGCATTTT.

The chain employs TRBV10-3 and TRBJ1-6; 11 bases agree with TRBD1. Germline CDR1 ENHRY, CDR2 SYGVKD. V lost 6 bases to trimming and J lost 8 bases; unmatched junction nucleotides: 6. This CDR3 has 15 amino acids. CDR3 sequence: CAIRRTGGMDSPLHF. The CDR3 DNA follows: TGTGCCATCAGGAGGACAGGGGGCATGGATTCACCCCTCCACTTT.

The rearrangement uses TRBV11-2 and TRBJ2-5; possibly TRBD1 for D (6 bases). Trimming took 5 bases from V and 4 from J, leaving 14 bases between them. Germline CDR1 is SGHAT and CDR2 is FQNNGV. The CDR3 is 14 amino acids. The CDR3 here is CASSQIRGSETQYF. The CDR3 nucleotides read TGTGCCAGCAGCCAGATCAGGGGTTCAGAGACCCAGTACTTC. Full variable domain (missing parts from reference TRBV11-2 and TRBJ2-5): EAGVAQSPRYKIIEKRQSVAFWCNPISGHATLYWYQQILGQGPKLLIQFQNNGVVDDSQLPKDRFSAERLKGVDSTLKIQPAKLEDSAVYLCASSQIRGSETQYFGPGTRLLVL.

V gene TRBV30 combines with J gene TRBJ2-7; 7 nucleotides line up with TRBD1. The V and J ends lost 7 bases and 4 bases, in that order; junction bases with no gene match: 16. Germline V gene lookup returns CDR1 GTSNPN and CDR2 SVGIG (reference sequence). The CDR3 covers 15 residues. The CDR3 sequence is CASVPPTGILYEQYF. CDR3 bases: TGTGCCTCCGTCCCCCCGACAGGGATTTTGTACGAGCAGTACTTC.

The CDR3 is CSVEQVAMNTEAFF. The CDR3 nucleotides read TGCAGCGTTGAACAGGTCGCAATGAACACTGAAGCTTTCTTT. The rearrangement links TRBV29-1 to TRBJ1-1; D unresolved. Germline CDR1 reads SQVTM; CDR2 reads ANQGSEA. V was cut by 2 bases and J by 0 bases, with 10 bases left in between. The CDR3 is made up of 14 amino acids.

The count of this clone is one. This chain joins TRBV5-1 and TRBJ1-2; the match to TRBD1 covers 8 bases. Germline V lookup: CDR1 SGHRS, CDR2 YFSETQ. V was pared by 4 bases and J by 3 bases, with 2 bases of the junction left unmatched. The CDR3 runs to 13 residues. The CDR3 protein is CASSLGQDYGYTF. DNA for the CDR3: TGCGCCAGCAGCCTGGGACAGGACTATGGCTACACCTTC. Looking up the rest from reference TRBV5-1 and TRBJ1-2 gives the full variable domain: KAGVTQTPRYLIKTRGQQVTLSCSPISGHRSVSWYQQTPGQGLQFLFEYFSETQRNKGNFPGRFSGRQFSNSRSEMNVSTLELGDSALYLCASSLGQDYGYTFGSGTRLTVV.

The chain combines TRBV5-1 with TRBJ1-1, with 7 bases lining up with TRBD1. Germline V gives CDR1 SGHRS, CDR2 YFSETQ. The CDR3 sequence is 13 residues long. Trimming took 1 base from V and 6 from J; bases not matched to a gene: 3. The CDR3 reads CASSLTGEAEAFF. CDR3 nucleotides: TGCGCCAGCAGCTTGACAGGGGAGGCTGAAGCTTTCTTT.

This chain uses TRBV5-6 with TRBJ1-2; 7 nucleotides line up with TRBD1. Germline lookup yields CDR1 SGHDT and CDR2 YYEEEE. The ends lost 5 bases at V and 4 bases at J; junction bases unmatched: 5. There are 13 residues in the CDR3. The CDR3 protein is CASRRDSFYGYTF. CDR3 nucleotide sequence: TGTGCCAGCAGGCGGGACAGCTTCTATGGCTACACCTTC.

This chain connects TRBV7-9 to TRBJ1-1; possibly TRBD1 for D (6 bases). V lost 5 bases, J lost 4 bases, and 11 bases lay in between. Germline V CDR1 and CDR2: SEHNR, FQNEAQ (reference sequence). CDR3 size: 13 residues. CDR3 bases: TGTGCCAGCAGCCGCGGACAGTTCACTGAAGCTTTCTTT. Residues: CASSRGQFTEAFF.